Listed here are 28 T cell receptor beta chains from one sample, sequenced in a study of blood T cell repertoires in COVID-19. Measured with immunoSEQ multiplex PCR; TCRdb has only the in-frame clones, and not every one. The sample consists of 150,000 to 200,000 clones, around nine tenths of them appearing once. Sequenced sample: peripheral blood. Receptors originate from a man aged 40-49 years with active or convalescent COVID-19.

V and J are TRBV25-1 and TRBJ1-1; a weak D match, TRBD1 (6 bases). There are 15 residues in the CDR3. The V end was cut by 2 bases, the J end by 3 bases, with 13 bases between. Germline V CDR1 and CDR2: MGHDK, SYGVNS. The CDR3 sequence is CASSEGRGVYTEAFF. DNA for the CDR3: TGTGCCAGCAGTGAAGGGAGGGGGGTCTACACTGAAGCTTTCTTT.

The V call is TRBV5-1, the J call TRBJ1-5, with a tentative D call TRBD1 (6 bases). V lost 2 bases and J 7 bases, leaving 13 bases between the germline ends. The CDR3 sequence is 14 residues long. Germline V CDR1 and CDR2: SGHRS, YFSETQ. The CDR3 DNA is TGCGCCAGCAGCTTCGACCGGGACACGCAGCCCCAGCATTTT. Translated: CASSFDRDTQPQHF.

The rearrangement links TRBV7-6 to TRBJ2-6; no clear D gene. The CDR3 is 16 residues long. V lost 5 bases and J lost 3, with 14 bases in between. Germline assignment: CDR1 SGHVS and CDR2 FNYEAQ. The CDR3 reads CASSPYPPRGANVLTF. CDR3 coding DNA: TGTGCCAGCAGCCCCTACCCCCCTCGTGGGGCCAACGTCCTGACTTTC.

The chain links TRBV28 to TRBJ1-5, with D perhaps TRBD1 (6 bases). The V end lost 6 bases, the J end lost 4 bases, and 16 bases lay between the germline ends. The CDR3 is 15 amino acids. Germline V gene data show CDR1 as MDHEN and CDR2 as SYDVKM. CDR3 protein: CASSLADSPNQPQHF. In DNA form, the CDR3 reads TGTGCCAGCAGCCTCGCGGACAGCCCTAATCAGCCCCAGCATTTT.

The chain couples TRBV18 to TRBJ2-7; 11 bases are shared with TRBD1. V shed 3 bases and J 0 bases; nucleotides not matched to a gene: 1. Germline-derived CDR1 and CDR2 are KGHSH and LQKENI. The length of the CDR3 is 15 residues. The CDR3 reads CASSPGTGGSYEQYF. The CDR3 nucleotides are TGTGCCAGCTCACCCGGGACAGGGGGCTCCTACGAGCAGTACTTC.

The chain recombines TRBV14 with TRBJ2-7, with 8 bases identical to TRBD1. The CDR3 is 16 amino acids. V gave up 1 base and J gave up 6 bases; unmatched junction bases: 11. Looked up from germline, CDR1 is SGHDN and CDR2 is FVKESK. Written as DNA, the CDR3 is TGTGCCAGCAGCCAAGGGACAGGGATCCGGCTAGGCGAGCAGTACTTC. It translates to CASSQGTGIRLGEQYF.

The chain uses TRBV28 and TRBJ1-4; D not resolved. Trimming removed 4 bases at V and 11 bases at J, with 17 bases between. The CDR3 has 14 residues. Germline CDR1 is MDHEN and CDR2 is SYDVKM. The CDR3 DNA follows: TGTGCCAGCAGTTCGGGTAACCCACTTGAGAAACTGTTTTTT. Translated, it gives CASSSGNPLEKLFF. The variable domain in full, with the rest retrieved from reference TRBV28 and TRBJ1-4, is DVKVTQSSRYLVKRTGEKVFLECVQDMDHENMFWYRQDPGLGLRLIYFSYDVKMKEKGDIPEGYSVSREKKERFSLILESASTNQTSMYLCASSSGNPLEKLFFGSGTQLSVL.

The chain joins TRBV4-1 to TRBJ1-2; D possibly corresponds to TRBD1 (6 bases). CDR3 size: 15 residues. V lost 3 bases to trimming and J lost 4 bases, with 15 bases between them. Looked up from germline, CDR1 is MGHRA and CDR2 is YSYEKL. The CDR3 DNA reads TGCGCCAGCAGCCAGATTACCACAGGGCCCTATGGCTACACCTTC. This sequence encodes CASSQITTGPYGYTF.

CDR3 coding DNA: TGCGCCAGCAGCTTGTCGCGAAACACTGAAGCTTTCTTT. This encodes CASSLSRNTEAFF. The chain employs TRBV5-1 and TRBJ1-1; unclear D gene. The CDR3 has 13 amino acids. The ends were cut back, 1 base at V and 2 bases at J, with 6 bases in the middle. The V gene's germline CDR1 is SGHRS and CDR2 YFSETQ.

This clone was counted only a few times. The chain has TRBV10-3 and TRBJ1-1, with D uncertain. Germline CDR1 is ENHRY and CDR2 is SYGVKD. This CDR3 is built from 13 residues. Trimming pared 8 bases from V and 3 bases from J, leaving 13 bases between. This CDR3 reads CAIQRASDTEAFF. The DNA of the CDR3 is TGTGCCATCCAGCGAGCGAGTGACACTGAAGCTTTCTTT.

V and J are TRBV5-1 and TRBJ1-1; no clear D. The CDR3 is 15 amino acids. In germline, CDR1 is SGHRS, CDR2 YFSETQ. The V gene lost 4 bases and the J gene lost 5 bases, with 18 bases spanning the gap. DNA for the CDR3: TGCGCCAGCAGCCTCCGGGAGGGATCTATGACTGAAGCTTTCTTT. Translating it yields CASSLREGSMTEAFF.

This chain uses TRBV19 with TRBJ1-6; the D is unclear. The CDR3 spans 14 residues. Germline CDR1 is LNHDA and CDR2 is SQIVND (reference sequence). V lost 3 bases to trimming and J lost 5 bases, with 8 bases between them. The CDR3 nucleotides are TGTGCCAGTAGTATCGGGATCAATAATTCACCCCTCCACTTT. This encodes CASSIGINNSPLHF. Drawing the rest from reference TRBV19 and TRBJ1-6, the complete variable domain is DGGITQSPKYLFRKEGQNVTLSCEQNLNHDAMYWYRQDPGQGLRLIYYSQIVNDFQKGDIAEGYSVSREKKESFPLTVTSAQKNPTAFYLCASSIGINNSPLHFGNGTRLTVT.

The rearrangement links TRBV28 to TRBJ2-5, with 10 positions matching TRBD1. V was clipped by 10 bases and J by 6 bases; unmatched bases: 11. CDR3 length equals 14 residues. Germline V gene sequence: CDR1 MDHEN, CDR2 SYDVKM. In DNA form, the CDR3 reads TGTGCCACGCGCGATACGGGACAGGGGAAGACCCAGTACTTC. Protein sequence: CATRDTGQGKTQYF.

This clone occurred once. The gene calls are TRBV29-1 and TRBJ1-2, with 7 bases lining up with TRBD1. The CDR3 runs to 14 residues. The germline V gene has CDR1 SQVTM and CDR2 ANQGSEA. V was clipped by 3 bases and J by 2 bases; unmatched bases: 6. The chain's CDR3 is CSVDGGTDNYGYTF. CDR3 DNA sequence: TGCAGCGTTGATGGAGGGACAGACAACTATGGCTACACCTTC. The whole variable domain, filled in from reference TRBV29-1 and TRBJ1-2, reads SAVISQKPSRDICQRGTSLTIQCQVDSQVTMMFWYRQQPGQSLTLIATANQGSEATYESGFVIDKFPISRPNLTFSTLTVSNMSPEDSSIYLCSVDGGTDNYGYTFGSGTRLTVV.

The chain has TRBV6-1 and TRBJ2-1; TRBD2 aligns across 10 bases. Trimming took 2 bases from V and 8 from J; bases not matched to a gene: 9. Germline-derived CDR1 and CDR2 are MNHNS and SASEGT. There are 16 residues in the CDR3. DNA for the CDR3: TGTGCCAGCAGTGAAATCTGGGTTAGCGGGGGGTATGAGCAGTTCTTC. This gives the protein CASSEIWVSGGYEQFF.

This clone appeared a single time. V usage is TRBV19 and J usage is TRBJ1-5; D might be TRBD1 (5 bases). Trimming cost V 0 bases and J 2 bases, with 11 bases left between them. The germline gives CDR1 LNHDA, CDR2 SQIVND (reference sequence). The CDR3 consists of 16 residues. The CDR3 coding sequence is TGTGCCAGTAGTATAGATGTGGGGGAGGGCAATCAGCCCCAGCATTTT. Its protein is CASSIDVGEGNQPQHF.

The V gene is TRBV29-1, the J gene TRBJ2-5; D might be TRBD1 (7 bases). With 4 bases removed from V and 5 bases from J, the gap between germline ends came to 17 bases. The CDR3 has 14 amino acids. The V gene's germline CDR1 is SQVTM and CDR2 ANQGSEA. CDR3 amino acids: CSVGGGGASETQYF. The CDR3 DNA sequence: TGCAGCGTTGGAGGAGGGGGCGCCTCGGAGACCCAGTACTTC. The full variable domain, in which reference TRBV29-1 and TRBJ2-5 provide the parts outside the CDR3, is SAVISQKPSRDICQRGTSLTIQCQVDSQVTMMFWYRQQPGQSLTLIATANQGSEATYESGFVIDKFPISRPNLTFSTLTVSNMSPEDSSIYLCSVGGGGASETQYFGPGTRLLVL.

DNA of the CDR3: TGTGCCTGGAGTGTACTTCGCTCTAGCGGGGGGGCGTTGAATAAGAATGAGCAGTTCTTC. This sequence encodes CAWSVLRSSGGALNKNEQFF. V is TRBV30 and J is TRBJ2-1, with 12 bases fitting TRBD2. With V trimmed by 0 bases and J by 7 bases, 19 bases remained unmatched. The germline gives CDR1 GTSNPN, CDR2 SVGIG (reference sequence). The CDR3 totals 20 residues.

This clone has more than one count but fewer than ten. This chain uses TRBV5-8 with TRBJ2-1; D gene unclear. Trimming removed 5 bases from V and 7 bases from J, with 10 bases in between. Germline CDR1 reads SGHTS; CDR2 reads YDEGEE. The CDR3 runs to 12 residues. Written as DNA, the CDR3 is TGTGCCAGCAGTTCTCCGGGTAATGAGCAGTTCTTC. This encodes CASSSPGNEQFF.

The CDR3 region has the DNA TGTGCCAGCAGCTTGATTGCGGCGGTGAACACTGAAGCTTTCTTT. Its protein product is CASSLIAAVNTEAFF. This chain links TRBV5-8 with TRBJ1-1; D uncertain. Between the trimmed V and J ends, which lost 1 base and 0 bases, there was a span of 10 bases. CDR3 length: 15 residues. Germline CDR1 and CDR2: SGHTS and YDEGEE.

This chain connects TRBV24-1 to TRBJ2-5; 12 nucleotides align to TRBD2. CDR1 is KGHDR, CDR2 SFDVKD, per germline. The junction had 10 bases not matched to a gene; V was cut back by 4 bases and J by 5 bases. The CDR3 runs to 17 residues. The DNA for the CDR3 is TGTGCCACCAGTGACACGCCGACTAGCGGGGGTTGGGAGACCCAGTACTTC. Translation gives CATSDTPTSGGWETQYF.

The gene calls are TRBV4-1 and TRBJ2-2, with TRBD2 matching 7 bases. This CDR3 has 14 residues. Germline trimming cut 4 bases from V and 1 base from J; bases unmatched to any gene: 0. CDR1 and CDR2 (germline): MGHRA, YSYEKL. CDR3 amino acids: CASSPGGNTGELFF. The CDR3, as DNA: TGCGCCAGCAGCCCGGGGGGGAACACCGGGGAGCTGTTTTTT.

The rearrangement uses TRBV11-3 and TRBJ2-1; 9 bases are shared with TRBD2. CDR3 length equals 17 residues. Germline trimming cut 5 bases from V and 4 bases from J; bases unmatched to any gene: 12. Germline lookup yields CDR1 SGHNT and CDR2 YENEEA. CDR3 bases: TGTGCCAGCAGCCCGCTTGGAAAAGCGGGGGGTTACAATGAGCAGTTCTTC. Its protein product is CASSPLGKAGGYNEQFF.

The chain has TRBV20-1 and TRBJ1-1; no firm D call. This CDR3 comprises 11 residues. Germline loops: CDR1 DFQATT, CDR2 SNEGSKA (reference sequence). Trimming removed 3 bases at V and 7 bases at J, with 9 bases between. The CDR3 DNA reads TGCAGTGCTAGTAGTGGCCATGAAGCTTTCTTT. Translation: CSASSGHEAFF.

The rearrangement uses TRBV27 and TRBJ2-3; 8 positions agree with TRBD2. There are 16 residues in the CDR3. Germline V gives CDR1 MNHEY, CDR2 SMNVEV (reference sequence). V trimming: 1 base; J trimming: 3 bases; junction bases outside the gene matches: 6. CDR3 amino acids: CASSLFAGGRTDTQYF. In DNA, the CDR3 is TGTGCCAGCAGTTTATTTGCGGGGGGAAGGACAGATACGCAGTATTTT.

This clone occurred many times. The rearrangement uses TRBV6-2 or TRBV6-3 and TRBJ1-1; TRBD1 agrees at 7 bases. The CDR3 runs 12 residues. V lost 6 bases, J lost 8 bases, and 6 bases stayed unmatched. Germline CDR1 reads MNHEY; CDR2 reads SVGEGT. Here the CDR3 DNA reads TGTGCCAGCAGCCAAAGGGGGCTAGAAGCTTTCTTT. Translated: CASSQRGLEAFF.

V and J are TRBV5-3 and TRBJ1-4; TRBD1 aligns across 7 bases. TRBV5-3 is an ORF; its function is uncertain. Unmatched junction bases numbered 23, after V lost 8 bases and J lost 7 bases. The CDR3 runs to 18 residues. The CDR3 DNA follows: TGTGCCAGCCTACGAACCGGCGGACAGGTCTACAGGGGTGAAAAACTGTTTTTT. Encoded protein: CASLRTGGQVYRGEKLFF.

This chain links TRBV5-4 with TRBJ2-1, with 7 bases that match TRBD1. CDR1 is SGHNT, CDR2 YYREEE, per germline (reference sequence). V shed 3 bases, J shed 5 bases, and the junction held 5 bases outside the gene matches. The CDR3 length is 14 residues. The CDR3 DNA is TGTGCCAGCAGCTCTTACAGGGGACACAATGAGCAGTTCTTC. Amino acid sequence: CASSSYRGHNEQFF.